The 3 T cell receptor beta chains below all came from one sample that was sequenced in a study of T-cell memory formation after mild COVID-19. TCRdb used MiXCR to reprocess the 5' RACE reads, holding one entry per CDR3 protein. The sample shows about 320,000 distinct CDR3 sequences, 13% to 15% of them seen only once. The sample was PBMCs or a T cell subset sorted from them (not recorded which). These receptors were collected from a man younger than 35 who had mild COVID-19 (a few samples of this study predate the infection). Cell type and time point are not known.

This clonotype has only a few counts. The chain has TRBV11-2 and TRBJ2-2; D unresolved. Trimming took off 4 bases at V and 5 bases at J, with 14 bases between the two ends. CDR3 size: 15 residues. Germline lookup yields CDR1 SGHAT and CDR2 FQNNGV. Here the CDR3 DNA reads TGTGCCAGCAGCTCTCCCGCACTGAGGACCGGGGAGCTGTTTTTT. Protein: CASSSPALRTGELFF.

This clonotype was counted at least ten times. The chain's CDR3 is CSATLGGSSYEQYV. For the CDR3, the DNA is TGCAGTGCTACGCTGGGCGGCAGCTCCTACGAGCAGTACGTC. V is TRBV20-1 and J is TRBJ2-7; D call uncertain. Germline CDR1 is DFQATT and CDR2 is SNEGSKA (reference sequence). The length of the CDR3 is 14 residues. V was shortened by 4 bases and J by 0 bases, with 13 bases between the two germline ends.

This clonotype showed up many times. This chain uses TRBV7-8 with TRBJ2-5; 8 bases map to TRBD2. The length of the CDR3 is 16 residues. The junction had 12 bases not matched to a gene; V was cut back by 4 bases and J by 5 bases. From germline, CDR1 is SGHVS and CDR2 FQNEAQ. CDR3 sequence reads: CASSWEPGRGGETQYF. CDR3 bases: TGTGCCAGCAGCTGGGAGCCGGGACGCGGGGGGGAGACCCAGTACTTC.